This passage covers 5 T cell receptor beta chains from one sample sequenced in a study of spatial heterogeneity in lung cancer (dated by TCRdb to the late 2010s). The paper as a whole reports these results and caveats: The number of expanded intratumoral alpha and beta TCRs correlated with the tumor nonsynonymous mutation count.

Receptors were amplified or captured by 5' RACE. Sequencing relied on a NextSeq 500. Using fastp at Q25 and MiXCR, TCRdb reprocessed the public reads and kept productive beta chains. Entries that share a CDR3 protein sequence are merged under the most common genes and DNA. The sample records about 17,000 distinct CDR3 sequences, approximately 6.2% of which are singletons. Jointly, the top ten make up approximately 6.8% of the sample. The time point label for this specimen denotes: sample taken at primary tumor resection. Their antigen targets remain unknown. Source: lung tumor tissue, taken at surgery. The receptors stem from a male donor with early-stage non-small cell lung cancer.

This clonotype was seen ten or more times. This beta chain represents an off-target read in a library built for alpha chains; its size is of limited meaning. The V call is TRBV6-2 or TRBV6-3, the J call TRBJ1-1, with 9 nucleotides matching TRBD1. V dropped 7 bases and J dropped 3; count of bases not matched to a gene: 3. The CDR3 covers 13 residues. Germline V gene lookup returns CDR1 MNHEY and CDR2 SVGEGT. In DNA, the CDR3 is TGTGCCAGCAAGGGACAGGGCGACACTGAAGCTTTCTTT. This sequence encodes CASKGQGDTEAFF.

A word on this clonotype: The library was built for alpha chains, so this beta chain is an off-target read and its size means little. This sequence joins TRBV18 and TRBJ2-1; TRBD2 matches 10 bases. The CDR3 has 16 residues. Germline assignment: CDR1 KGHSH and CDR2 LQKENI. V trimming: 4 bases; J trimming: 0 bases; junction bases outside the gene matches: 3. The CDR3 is CASSRTSGGSYNEQFF. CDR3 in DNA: TGTGCCAGCTCACGGACTAGCGGAGGCTCCTACAATGAGCAGTTCTTC. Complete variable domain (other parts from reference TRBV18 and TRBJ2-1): NAGVMQNPRHLVRRRGQEARLRCSPMKGHSHVYWYRQLPEEGLKFMVYLQKENIIDESGMPKERFSAEFPKEGPSILRIQQVVRGDSAAYFCASSRTSGGSYNEQFFGPGTRLTVL.

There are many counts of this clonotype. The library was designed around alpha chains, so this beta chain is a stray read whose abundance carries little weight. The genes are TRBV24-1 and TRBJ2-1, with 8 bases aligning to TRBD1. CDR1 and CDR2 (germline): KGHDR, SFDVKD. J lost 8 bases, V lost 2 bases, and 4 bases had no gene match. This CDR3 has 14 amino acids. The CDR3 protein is CATSDWTGLHEQFF. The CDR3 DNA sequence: TGTGCCACCAGTGATTGGACAGGGTTACATGAGCAGTTCTTC.

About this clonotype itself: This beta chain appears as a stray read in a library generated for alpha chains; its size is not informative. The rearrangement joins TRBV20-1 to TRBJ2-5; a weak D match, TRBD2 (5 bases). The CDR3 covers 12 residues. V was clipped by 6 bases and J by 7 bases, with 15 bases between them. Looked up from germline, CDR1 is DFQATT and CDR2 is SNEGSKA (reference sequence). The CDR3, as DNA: TGCAGTGCCAGCAGAGTAGAGGGGACCCAGTACTTC. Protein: CSASRVEGTQYF.

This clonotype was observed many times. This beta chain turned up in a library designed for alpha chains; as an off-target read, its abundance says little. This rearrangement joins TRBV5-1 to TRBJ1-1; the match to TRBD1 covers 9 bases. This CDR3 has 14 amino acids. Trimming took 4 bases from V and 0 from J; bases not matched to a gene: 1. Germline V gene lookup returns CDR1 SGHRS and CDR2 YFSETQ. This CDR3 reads CASSRTGVNTEAFF. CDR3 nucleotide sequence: TGCGCCAGCAGCAGGACAGGGGTGAACACTGAAGCTTTCTTT.